This T cell receptor beta chain is from a study of T-cell memory formation after mild COVID-19. Germline CDR1 ENHRY, CDR2 SYGVKD. Unmatched junction bases numbered 6, after V lost 6 bases and J lost 3 bases. This CDR3 has 14 residues. This clonotype showed up just a few times. From 5'RACE with constant-segment primers came TCR alpha and TCR beta cDNA libraries that carried sample barcodes and UMIs. MiXCR was run by TCRdb on the 5' RACE reads, yielding one entry per CDR3 protein. The sample consists of about 180,000 distinct CDR3 sequences, roughly 20% of them appearing once. The rearrangement joins TRBV10-3 to TRBJ2-7; 9 nucleotides line up with TRBD1. Sequenced input: PBMCs or a T cell subset sorted from them (not recorded which). The source is a man between 18 and 35 years old who had mild COVID-19 (a few samples of this study predate the infection). Cell type and time point are not known. In nucleotides, the CDR3 is TGTGCCATCAGCCCACAGGGGGCAAACTACGAGCAGTACTTC. It specifies CAISPQGANYEQYF.